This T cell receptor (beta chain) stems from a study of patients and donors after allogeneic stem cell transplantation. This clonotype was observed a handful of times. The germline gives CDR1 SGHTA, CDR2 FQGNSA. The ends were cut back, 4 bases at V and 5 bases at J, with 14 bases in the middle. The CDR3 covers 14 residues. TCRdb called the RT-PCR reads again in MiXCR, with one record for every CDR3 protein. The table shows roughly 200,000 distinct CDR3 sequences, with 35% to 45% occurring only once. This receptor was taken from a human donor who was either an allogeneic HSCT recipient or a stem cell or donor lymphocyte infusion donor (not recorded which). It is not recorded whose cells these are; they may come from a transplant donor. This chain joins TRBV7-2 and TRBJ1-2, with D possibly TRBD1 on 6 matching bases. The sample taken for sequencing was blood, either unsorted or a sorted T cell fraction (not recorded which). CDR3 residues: CASSSDSKTYGYTF. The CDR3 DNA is TGTGCCAGCAGCTCGGACAGTAAAACTTATGGCTACACCTTC. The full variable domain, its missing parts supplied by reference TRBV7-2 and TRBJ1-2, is GAGVSQSPSNKVTEKGKDVELRCDPISGHTALYWYRQSLGQGLEFLIYFQGNSAPDKSGLPSDRFSAERTGGSVSTLTIQRTQQEDSAVYLCASSSDSKTYGYTFGSGTRLTVV.